This TCR beta chain was sequenced for a study of T-cell memory formation after mild COVID-19. Looking at the study overall: Clusters of TCRs were largely donor specific.

Details on this clonotype: Its antigen is not identified.

General study findings and limits: Contracting CD8+ clones were enriched in EMRA, CD4+ mainly in CM and EM.

The authors produced TCR alpha and TCR beta cDNA libraries with sample barcodes and UMIs by 5'RACE using constant-segment primers. Each CDR3 protein gets one entry after TCRdb re-called the 5' RACE reads with MiXCR. Of 110,000 or so distinct CDR3 sequences listed, approximately 22% were seen once; the top ten hold roughly 37%. J was trimmed by 3 bases and V by 2 bases; bases with no gene match: 9. The CDR3 has 16 amino acids. The germline gives CDR1 MNHEY, CDR2 SVGAGI. Sequencing was done on a sample of PBMCs or a T cell subset sorted from them (not recorded which). The TCR comes from a man aged 18-30 years who had mild COVID-19 (a few samples of this study predate the infection). Cell type and time point are not known. The V call is TRBV6-5, the J call TRBJ1-1; TRBD1 agrees at 7 bases. CDR3 residues: CASSYQYRGYDTEAFF. The CDR3 region has the DNA TGTGCCAGCAGTTACCAGTACAGGGGTTATGACACTGAAGCTTTCTTT.